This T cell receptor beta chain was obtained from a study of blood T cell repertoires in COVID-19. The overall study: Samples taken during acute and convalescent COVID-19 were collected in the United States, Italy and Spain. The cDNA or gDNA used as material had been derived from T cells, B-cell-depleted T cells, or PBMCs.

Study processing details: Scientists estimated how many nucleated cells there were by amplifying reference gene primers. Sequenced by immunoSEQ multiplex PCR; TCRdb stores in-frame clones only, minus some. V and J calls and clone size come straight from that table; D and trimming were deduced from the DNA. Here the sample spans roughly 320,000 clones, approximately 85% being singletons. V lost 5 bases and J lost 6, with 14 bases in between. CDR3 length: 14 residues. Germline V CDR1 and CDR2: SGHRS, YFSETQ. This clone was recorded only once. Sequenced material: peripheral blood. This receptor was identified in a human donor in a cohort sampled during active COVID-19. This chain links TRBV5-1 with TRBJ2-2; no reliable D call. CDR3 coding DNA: TGCGCCAGCAGGGTAGCCCTAGTCCCCGGGGAGCTGTTTTTT. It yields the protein CASRVALVPGELFF. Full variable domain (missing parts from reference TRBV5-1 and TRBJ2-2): KAGVTQTPRYLIKTRGQQVTLSCSPISGHRSVSWYQQTPGQGLQFLFEYFSETQRNKGNFPGRFSGRQFSNSRSEMNVSTLELGDSALYLCASRVALVPGELFFGEGSRLTVL.